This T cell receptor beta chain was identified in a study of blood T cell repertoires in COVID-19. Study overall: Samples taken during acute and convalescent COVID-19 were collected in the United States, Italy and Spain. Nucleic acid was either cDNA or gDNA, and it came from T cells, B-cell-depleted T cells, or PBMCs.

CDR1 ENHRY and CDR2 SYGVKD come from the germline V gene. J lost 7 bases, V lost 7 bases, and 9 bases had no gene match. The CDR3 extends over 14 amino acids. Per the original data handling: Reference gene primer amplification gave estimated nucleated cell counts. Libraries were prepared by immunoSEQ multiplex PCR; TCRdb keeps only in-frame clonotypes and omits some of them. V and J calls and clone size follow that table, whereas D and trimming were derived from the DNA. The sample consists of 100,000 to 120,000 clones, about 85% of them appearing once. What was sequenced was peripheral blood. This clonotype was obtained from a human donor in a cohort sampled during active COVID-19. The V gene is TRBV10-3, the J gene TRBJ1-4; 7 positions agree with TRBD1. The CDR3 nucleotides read TGTGCCATCAAAGGGACAGTTGGTTCTGAAAAACTGTTTTTT. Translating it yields CAIKGTVGSEKLFF.